The 32 T cell receptor beta chains listed next were all sequenced from one sample in a study of identical twins. TCRdb used MiXCR to reprocess the 5' RACE reads, holding one entry per CDR3 protein. The sample has approximately 690,000 distinct CDR3 sequences, 6% to 6.5% seen once; the top ten hold around 1.7%. Sample: naive T cells sorted from blood. The receptors come from a man younger than 35 in good health.

This clonotype was counted between two and nine times. A much bigger clone sits one base away, suggesting this may be a read error. V usage is TRBV27 and J usage is TRBJ2-3; D possibly corresponds to TRBD1 (5 bases). CDR1 is MNHEY, CDR2 SMNVEV, per germline (reference sequence). This CDR3 comprises 14 residues. The ends were cut back, 3 bases at V and 2 bases at J, with 9 bases in the middle. The CDR3, as DNA: TGTGCCAGCAGTTTTGGCAGGGTCACAGATACGCAGTATTTT. It yields the protein CASSFGRVTDTQYF.

In its sample, this clonotype was seen many times. This rearrangement joins TRBV21-1 to TRBJ2-7. TRBV21-1 is labeled a pseudogene. The CDR3 sequence is 16 residues long. The CDR3 region is CASSKEGLCSSYEQYV. The DNA for the CDR3 is TGTGCCAGCAGCAAAGAAGGATTATGTTCCTCCTACGAGCAGTACGTC.

As concerns this clonotype: Relative to the germline gene, one junction end is altered; a read error may explain this. CDR3 nucleotide sequence: TGTGCCAGCAGCGTAGGCAACAGGGGAATCTACGAGCTGTACTTC. Protein product: CASSVGNRGIYELYF. The genes are TRBV9 and TRBJ2-7; 7 bases are a match to TRBD1. The CDR3 contains 15 residues. Germline lookup yields CDR1 SGDLS and CDR2 YYNGEE. The full variable domain, in which reference TRBV9 and TRBJ2-7 provide the parts outside the CDR3, is DSGVTQTPKHLITATGQRVTLRCSPRSGDLSVYWYQQSLDQGLQFLIQYYNGEERAKGNILERFSAQQFPDLHSELNLSSLELGDSALYFCASSVGNRGIYELYFGPGTRLTVT.

The sample holds many counts of this clonotype. V and J are TRBV28 and TRBJ2-3, with 9 positions matching TRBD1. This CDR3 has 16 amino acids. Germline V CDR1 and CDR2: MDHEN, SYDVKM. Germline trimming cut 2 bases from V and 3 bases from J; bases unmatched to any gene: 6. The CDR3 protein is CASSLPPDRGTDTQYF. DNA of the CDR3: TGTGCCAGCAGTTTACCGCCGGACAGGGGAACAGATACGCAGTATTTT.

Ten or more counts support this clonotype. The chain has TRBV5-1 and TRBJ2-2; D gene unclear. V was clipped by 0 bases and J by 4 bases, with 13 bases between them. The CDR3 runs to 16 residues. Germline V gives CDR1 SGHRS, CDR2 YFSETQ. DNA of the CDR3: TGCGCCAGCAGCTTGGCCGAGACGCGAGGCACCGGGGAGCTGTTTTTT. Protein product: CASSLAETRGTGELFF.

The CDR3 region is CASSLGGGSGATYEQYF. The CDR3 bases are TGTGCCAGCAGCTTAGGGGGAGGTAGCGGGGCAACCTACGAGCAGTACTTC. The chain carries TRBV7-6 and TRBJ2-7; 8 bases fit TRBD2. Looked up from germline, CDR1 is SGHVS and CDR2 is FNYEAQ. CDR3 length equals 17 residues. After removal of 1 base from V and 2 bases from J, the junction contained 10 bases not matched to a gene.

This rearrangement joins TRBV6-1 to TRBJ2-2, with 7 nucleotides matching TRBD1. The CDR3 is made up of 14 amino acids. Unmatched junction bases numbered 2, after V lost 6 bases and J lost 1 base. Germline V gives CDR1 MNHNS, CDR2 SASEGT. CDR3 region: CASRGQWNTGELFF. The CDR3 coding sequence is TGTGCCAGCAGGGGACAGTGGAACACCGGGGAGCTGTTTTTT.

This clonotype was recorded a few times. The chain combines TRBV10-2 with TRBJ1-3; D remains unclear. The CDR3 runs 13 residues. The germline V gene encodes CDR1 WSHSY and CDR2 SAAADI. In DNA, the CDR3 is TGCGGCACTAGGAGGCAGACCGGAAACACCATATATTTT. It is translated as CGTRRQTGNTIYF.

This clonotype appeared many times. This chain joins TRBV24-1 and TRBJ1-2; D ambiguous. Trimming removed 2 bases from V and 7 bases from J, with 13 bases in between. The CDR3 sequence is 14 residues long. Germline V gene sequence: CDR1 KGHDR, CDR2 SFDVKD. This CDR3 is CATSDWEAATGYTF. CDR3 nucleotide sequence: TGTGCCACCAGTGATTGGGAGGCGGCTACTGGCTACACCTTC.

This clonotype was counted between two and nine times. This rearrangement joins TRBV5-5 to TRBJ1-5; D remains ambiguous. V lost 3 bases to trimming and J lost 3 bases, with 13 bases between them. The CDR3 runs 15 residues. Looked up from germline, CDR1 is SGHKS and CDR2 is YYEKEE (reference sequence). The CDR3 protein is CASSSGVSPNQPQHF. Written as DNA, the CDR3 is TGTGCCAGCAGCTCTGGGGTCAGCCCCAATCAGCCCCAGCATTTT.

The gene calls are TRBV4-2 and TRBJ1-1, with D unclear. The CDR3 is 11 residues long. The V gene's germline CDR1 is LGHNA and CDR2 YNFKEQ. V lost 7 bases and J 6 bases, leaving 9 bases between the germline ends. The CDR3 DNA reads TGTGCCAGCAAGTGGGAGGCTGAAGCTTTCTTT. This codes for CASKWEAEAFF.

This clonotype was observed at least ten times. The chain couples TRBV5-1 to TRBJ2-2, with D unresolved. This CDR3 has 15 residues. The V end lost 2 bases, the J end lost 6 bases, and 14 bases lay between the germline ends. The germline gives CDR1 SGHRS, CDR2 YFSETQ. The CDR3 loop is CASSFQDPSAGELFF. CDR3 DNA: TGCGCCAGCAGCTTCCAGGACCCCTCCGCCGGGGAGCTGTTTTTT. Full variable domain (rest looked up from reference TRBV5-1 and TRBJ2-2): KAGVTQTPRYLIKTRGQQVTLSCSPISGHRSVSWYQQTPGQGLQFLFEYFSETQRNKGNFPGRFSGRQFSNSRSEMNVSTLELGDSALYLCASSFQDPSAGELFFGEGSRLTVL.

This chain uses TRBV7-8 with TRBJ2-7; 9 bases map to TRBD2. CDR3 length: 18 amino acids. The germline V gene has CDR1 SGHVS and CDR2 FQNEAQ. The junction had 9 bases not matched to a gene; V was cut back by 0 bases and J by 0 bases. Here the CDR3 DNA reads TGTGCCAGCAGCTTAGCATTAGGGCTTAGCGGGAGCTCCTACGAGCAGTACGTC. It specifies CASSLALGLSGSSYEQYV.

This clonotype showed up many times. CDR3 amino acids: CSARAGVRFSSGNTIYF. CDR3 DNA sequence: TGCAGTGCTAGAGCGGGGGTGAGGTTTAGCTCTGGAAACACCATATATTTT. This chain connects TRBV20-1 to TRBJ1-3; TRBD1 is a possible D gene (5 bases). CDR3 size: 17 residues. CDR1 DFQATT and CDR2 SNEGSKA come from the germline V gene (reference sequence). Deletions cut 1 base from V and 0 bases from J, with 16 bases between.

This clonotype was detected ten times or more. The V call is TRBV7-2, the J call TRBJ1-5, with 9 bases identical to TRBD1. CDR3 size: 14 residues. Germline-derived CDR1 and CDR2 are SGHTA and FQGNSA. The junction had 2 bases not matched to a gene; V was cut back by 1 base and J by 7 bases. This chain's CDR3 is CASSLGDRGQPQHF. In nucleotides, the CDR3 is TGTGCCAGCAGCTTAGGAGACAGGGGGCAGCCCCAGCATTTT.

This clonotype was counted ten times or more. This sequence joins TRBV5-1 and TRBJ2-4, with 9 bases matching TRBD2. CDR3 length: 15 residues. Per germline, CDR1 SGHRS and CDR2 YFSETQ. With 4 bases clipped from V and 10 bases from J, the junction kept 12 bases outside the gene matches. The CDR3, as DNA: TGCGCCAGCAGCCCGAGGACTAGCGAGAGTTCAATTCAGTACTTC. This encodes CASSPRTSESSIQYF. Complete variable domain (other parts from reference TRBV5-1 and TRBJ2-4): KAGVTQTPRYLIKTRGQQVTLSCSPISGHRSVSWYQQTPGQGLQFLFEYFSETQRNKGNFPGRFSGRQFSNSRSEMNVSTLELGDSALYLCASSPRTSESSIQYFGAGTRLSVL.

CDR3 sequence reads: CSLMGLRNEQFF. The CDR3 DNA sequence: TGCAGTCTAATGGGACTACGGAATGAGCAGTTCTTC. The J gene is TRBJ2-1, the V gene TRBV20-1, with 7 nucleotides matching TRBD2. Germline V CDR1 and CDR2: DFQATT, SNEGSKA (reference sequence). V shed 8 bases and J 7 bases; nucleotides not matched to a gene: 8. The CDR3 runs to 12 residues.

This clonotype was seen only a few times. The J gene is TRBJ2-7, the V gene TRBV5-6; 8 nucleotides match TRBD2. Per the germline V gene, CDR1 is SGHDT and CDR2 is YYEEEE. Trimming cost V 4 bases and J 2 bases; bases outside gene matches: 8. This CDR3 contains 15 residues. CDR3 DNA sequence: TGTGCCAGCAGCCTAATAGCGGGGTCGGCCTACGAGCAGTACTTC. Its translation: CASSLIAGSAYEQYF.

At least ten counts were recorded for this clonotype. This chain joins TRBV28 and TRBJ2-1; 15 bases are a match to TRBD2. The V segment lost 6 bases and the J segment 10 bases; nucleotides outside the gene matches: 7. Germline V gene lookup returns CDR1 MDHEN and CDR2 SYDVKM. The CDR3 length is 15 residues. CDR3 nucleotides: TGTGCCAGCAGGCCTGGGACTAGCGGGAGGCGGGAGCAGTTCTTC. Protein product: CASRPGTSGRREQFF.

This clonotype occurred a few times. The gene calls are TRBV20-1 and TRBJ2-5; 11 bases line up with TRBD2. This CDR3 contains 16 residues. V lost 0 bases to trimming and J lost 1 base; unmatched junction nucleotides: 4. Per the germline V gene, CDR1 is DFQATT and CDR2 is SNEGSKA (reference sequence). CDR3 coding DNA: TGCAGTGCTAGAGAACCACTAGCGGGGGTCCAAGAGACCCAGTACTTC. It encodes CSAREPLAGVQETQYF.

This clonotype has ten or more counts. This chain connects TRBV9 to TRBJ2-1; TRBD1 matches at 8 bases. V was clipped by 4 bases and J by 7 bases; unmatched bases: 10. Germline CDR1 reads SGDLS; CDR2 reads YYNGEE. The CDR3 contains 15 residues. CDR3: CASSPRGPIGNEQFF. The CDR3 DNA reads as TGTGCCAGCAGCCCCAGGGGGCCCATTGGGAATGAGCAGTTCTTC. The full variable domain, its missing parts supplied by reference TRBV9 and TRBJ2-1, is DSGVTQTPKHLITATGQRVTLRCSPRSGDLSVYWYQQSLDQGLQFLIQYYNGEERAKGNILERFSAQQFPDLHSELNLSSLELGDSALYFCASSPRGPIGNEQFFGPGTRLTVL.

Many counts were recorded for this clonotype. V is TRBV7-9 and J is TRBJ2-7; D call uncertain. Trimming shortened V by 3 bases and J by 1 base, and 13 bases separated the two germline ends. This CDR3 has 15 amino acids. Germline V gives CDR1 SEHNR, CDR2 FQNEAQ (reference sequence). The CDR3, as DNA: TGTGCCAGCAGCTTTCAGGCAGAGAATTCCTACGAGCAGTACGTC. Its protein product is CASSFQAENSYEQYV.

This clonotype was detected ten times or more. V usage is TRBV12-3 or TRBV12-4 and J usage is TRBJ2-7; 7 positions match TRBD2. V shed 5 bases and J 7 bases; nucleotides not matched to a gene: 8. The CDR3 contains 13 residues. In DNA, the CDR3 is TGTGCCAGCAGTCTCGGGACTATGCTAGAGCAGTACGTC. Amino acid sequence: CASSLGTMLEQYV.

This clonotype was detected a few times. The chain joins TRBV6-5 to TRBJ1-2; D unclear. The germline V gene encodes CDR1 MNHEY and CDR2 SVGAGI. This CDR3 is 15 amino acids long. V was clipped by 0 bases and J by 4 bases, with 12 bases between them. CDR3 nucleotides: TGTGCCAGCAGTTACTCGTCAGGACGGATCTATGGCTACACCTTC. Its translation is CASSYSSGRIYGYTF.

This clonotype was seen only once. J is TRBJ2-1 and V is TRBV7-8; possibly TRBD1 for D (6 bases). Deletions cut 3 bases from V and 6 bases from J, with 18 bases between. This CDR3 has 16 amino acids. The germline gives CDR1 SGHVS, CDR2 FQNEAQ. The CDR3 DNA reads TGTGCCAGCAGCTTGCCAAACAGGGTTGCGGCCAATGAGCAGTTCTTC. Translation: CASSLPNRVAANEQFF.

This clonotype has a handful of counts. The V call is TRBV12-5, the J call TRBJ2-1; D may be TRBD1 (5 bases). Germline V lookup: CDR1 LGHNT, CDR2 FRNRAP. Trimming stripped 4 bases from V and 3 bases from J, with 7 bases between. The CDR3 is 13 amino acids. The CDR3 loop reads CASGSQGYNEQFF. The CDR3 DNA is TGTGCTAGTGGTTCCCAGGGCTACAATGAGCAGTTCTTC.

A few counts support this clonotype. The chain carries TRBV28 and TRBJ2-7; tentatively, D is TRBD1 (5 bases). V was trimmed by 3 bases and J by 7 bases, leaving 16 bases between them. The CDR3 is made up of 14 amino acids. CDR1 and CDR2 from the germline V gene are MDHEN and SYDVKM. The CDR3 spells CASSFFPGNREQYF. CDR3 sequence (DNA): TGTGCCAGCAGTTTTTTTCCAGGGAACAGGGAGCAGTACTTC.

This clonotype was observed a few times. The V call is TRBV4-1, the J call TRBJ1-6; perhaps TRBD1 as D (5 bases). V was clipped by 0 bases and J by 9 bases, with 15 bases between them. Germline V gives CDR1 MGHRA, CDR2 YSYEKL. The CDR3 runs to 16 residues. The CDR3 is CASSQDGAGPASPLHF. The DNA of the CDR3 is TGCGCCAGCAGCCAAGATGGGGCAGGGCCCGCTTCACCCCTCCACTTT.

This clonotype has ten or more counts. V gene TRBV5-1 combines with J gene TRBJ2-7; D gene unclear. V was clipped by 4 bases and J by 0 bases, with 5 bases between them. The CDR3 totals 12 residues. Germline CDR1 and CDR2: SGHRS and YFSETQ. Written as DNA, the CDR3 is TGCGCCAGCAGCACCAACTCCTACGAGCAGTACTTC. Its translation: CASSTNSYEQYF.

This clonotype was detected a few times. The J gene is TRBJ2-1, the V gene TRBV6-5; TRBD1 agrees at 7 bases. Germline CDR1 and CDR2: MNHEY and SVGAGI. This CDR3 region has 15 residues. The J segment lost 2 bases and the V segment lost 3 bases, leaving 4 bases of the junction unmatched. The CDR3 sequence is CASSYQTGPYNEQFF. The CDR3 DNA sequence: TGTGCCAGCAGTTATCAGACAGGGCCCTACAATGAGCAGTTCTTC.

This clonotype was observed at least ten times. The V gene is TRBV5-5, the J gene TRBJ2-7; D is possibly TRBD1 or TRBD2 (5 bases each). V was clipped by 3 bases and J by 0 bases, with 13 bases between them. Germline values: CDR1 SGHKS, CDR2 YYEKEE (reference sequence). The CDR3 totals 15 residues. DNA for the CDR3: TGTGCCAGCAGCTCCCTTGGGGGATTCTCCTACGAGCAGTACTTC. This gives the protein CASSSLGGFSYEQYF.

In this sample, this clonotype turned up many times. The chain links TRBV11-2 to TRBJ2-1; 15 bases are a match to TRBD2. This CDR3 has 18 residues. The V gene's germline CDR1 is SGHAT and CDR2 FQNNGV. V lost 4 bases, J lost 6 bases, and 10 bases stayed unmatched. CDR3 bases: TGTGCCAGCAGCTCGATTGGACTAGCGGGAGGGCCTGGCAATGAGCAGTTCTTC. Translating it yields CASSSIGLAGGPGNEQFF.